This paragraph covers one T cell receptor beta chain sequence. V lost 4 bases and J 5 bases, leaving 10 bases between the germline ends. Per the germline V gene, CDR1 is SGHRS and CDR2 is YFSETQ. The CDR3 is 14 amino acids. The record originates from a study of blood T cell repertoires in COVID-19. Study context: Specimens from acute and convalescent COVID-19 originated in the United States, Italy and Spain. T cells, B-cell-depleted T cells, or PBMCs supplied cDNA or gDNA.

Original processing notes: It was from reference gene primer amplification that nucleated cell counts were estimated. Profiling relied on immunoSEQ multiplex PCR, and the TCRdb table lists in-frame clones only, not all of them. V, J and clone size derive from that table, while D and trimming were established from the DNA sequence. The repertoire has 150,000 to 200,000 clones, around 87% of them found once; the top ten carry around 7%. The sample consisted of peripheral blood. This rearrangement joins TRBV5-1 to TRBJ1-6, with a tentative D call TRBD1 (6 bases). This receptor was obtained from a woman older than 75 in a cohort sampled during active or convalescent COVID-19. Here the CDR3 DNA reads TGCGCCAGCAGCCACGGACAGAATAATTCACCCCTCCACTTT. This translates into CASSHGQNNSPLHF. Full variable domain (remainder filled in from reference TRBV5-1 and TRBJ1-6): KAGVTQTPRYLIKTRGQQVTLSCSPISGHRSVSWYQQTPGQGLQFLFEYFSETQRNKGNFPGRFSGRQFSNSRSEMNVSTLELGDSALYLCASSHGQNNSPLHFGNGTRLTVT.